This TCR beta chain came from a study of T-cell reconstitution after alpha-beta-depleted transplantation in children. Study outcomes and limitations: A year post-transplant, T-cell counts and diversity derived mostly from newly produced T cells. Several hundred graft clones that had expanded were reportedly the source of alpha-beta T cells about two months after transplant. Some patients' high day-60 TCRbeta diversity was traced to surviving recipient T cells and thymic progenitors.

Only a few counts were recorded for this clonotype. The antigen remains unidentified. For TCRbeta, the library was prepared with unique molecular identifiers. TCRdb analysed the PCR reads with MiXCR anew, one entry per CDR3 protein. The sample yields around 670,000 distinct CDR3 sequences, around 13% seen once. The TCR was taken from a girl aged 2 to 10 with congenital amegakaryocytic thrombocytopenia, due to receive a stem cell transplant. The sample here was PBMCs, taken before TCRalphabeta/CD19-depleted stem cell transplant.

The CDR3 bases are TGCAGTGCTCCCACTTGGGGGGGAGGGCTCGTTTCGGAGACCCAGTACTTC. Encoded protein: CSAPTWGGGLVSETQYF. This chain joins TRBV20-1 and TRBJ2-5; 7 bases are a match to TRBD2. Germline V gene sequence: CDR1 DFQATT, CDR2 SNEGSKA (reference sequence). V was clipped by 5 bases and J by 5 bases; unmatched bases: 20. This CDR3 region has 17 residues.